One sample yielded the 29 T cell receptor beta chains listed below, sequenced in a study of blood T cell repertoires in COVID-19. Sequencing was performed with immunoSEQ multiplex PCR; in TCRdb, only in-frame clones are kept and a portion is missing. This table has 210,000 or so clones, roughly four fifths appearing once. The sample taken for sequencing was peripheral blood. The receptor set was obtained from a woman in her 50s with active or convalescent COVID-19.

The V gene is TRBV6-6, the J gene TRBJ1-5, with D tentatively TRBD1 (5 bases). The V gene lost 7 bases and the J gene lost 5 bases, with 12 bases spanning the gap. The CDR3 sequence is 13 residues long. CDR1 and CDR2 (germline): MNHNY, SVGAGI (reference sequence). CDR3: CASTGGAYQPQHF. As DNA, the CDR3 is TGTGCCAGCACCGGCGGGGCCTATCAGCCCCAGCATTTT.

There are a few counts of this clone. This rearrangement joins TRBV27 to TRBJ2-6; D unclear. The CDR3 loop spans 18 amino acids. In germline, CDR1 is MNHEY, CDR2 SMNVEV (reference sequence). Trimming took off 1 base at V and 0 bases at J, with 13 bases between the two ends. The CDR3 reads CASSLWYGDSSGANVLTF. CDR3 sequence (DNA): TGTGCCAGCAGTTTATGGTACGGCGACTCCTCTGGGGCCAACGTCCTGACTTTC.

J is TRBJ1-6 and V is TRBV9; 7 bases map to TRBD1. Germline lookup yields CDR1 SGDLS and CDR2 YYNGEE. The junction had 11 bases not matched to a gene; V was cut back by 3 bases and J by 11 bases. CDR3 length: 15 amino acids. The CDR3: CASSARQGQSPPLHF. The CDR3 DNA reads TGTGCCAGCAGCGCCCGACAGGGCCAAAGCCCACCCCTCCACTTT.

The rearrangement joins TRBV30 to TRBJ1-2; 7 bases match TRBD1. CDR3 length: 15 amino acids. CDR1 GTSNPN and CDR2 SVGIG come from the germline V gene (reference sequence). After removal of 2 bases from V and 6 bases from J, the junction contained 12 bases not matched to a gene. Written as DNA, the CDR3 is TGTGCCTGGAGTCGGAGACAGGGTTTTGGGGATGGCTACACCTTC. Protein product: CAWSRRQGFGDGYTF. Full variable domain (remainder filled in from reference TRBV30 and TRBJ1-2): SQTIHQWPATLVQPVGSPLSLECTVEGTSNPNLYWYRQAAGRGLQLLFYSVGIGQISSEVPQNLSASRPQDRQFILSSKKLLLSDSGFYLCAWSRRQGFGDGYTFGSGTRLTVV.

This clone was counted between two and nine times. This sequence joins TRBV10-3 and TRBJ2-1; TRBD2 matches at 8 bases. Trimming took 8 bases from V and 6 from J; bases not matched to a gene: 12. CDR3 length: 15 amino acids. In germline, CDR1 is ENHRY, CDR2 SYGVKD. CDR3 in amino acids: CAIAPSSGNSNEQFF. In DNA, the CDR3 is TGTGCCATCGCCCCCAGTAGCGGGAATAGCAATGAGCAGTTCTTC.

V is TRBV19 and J is TRBJ1-6, with D maybe TRBD1 (5 bases). The V gene's germline CDR1 is LNHDA and CDR2 SQIVND (reference sequence). V was clipped by 2 bases and J by 7 bases, with 9 bases between them. The CDR3 totals 14 residues. The CDR3 DNA reads TGTGCCAGTAGTATAACAGGTTCCAATTCACCCCTCCACTTT. Its translation is CASSITGSNSPLHF. The complete variable domain, with remaining parts taken from reference TRBV19 and TRBJ1-6, reads DGGITQSPKYLFRKEGQNVTLSCEQNLNHDAMYWYRQDPGQGLRLIYYSQIVNDFQKGDIAEGYSVSREKKESFPLTVTSAQKNPTAFYLCASSITGSNSPLHFGNGTRLTVT.

This clone was observed a single time. The gene calls are TRBV24-1 and TRBJ1-2; the match to TRBD1 covers 10 bases. Germline loops: CDR1 KGHDR, CDR2 SFDVKD. The J segment lost 7 bases and the V segment lost 4 bases, leaving 5 bases of the junction unmatched. This CDR3 region has 14 residues. The CDR3 coding sequence is TGTGCCACCAGTGAGGCCGGGACAGGGGCTGGCTACACCTTC. It encodes CATSEAGTGAGYTF.

This sequence joins TRBV11-2 and TRBJ2-7; 7 positions match TRBD1. The CDR3 sequence is 13 residues long. V was clipped by 2 bases and J by 10 bases; unmatched bases: 8. From germline, CDR1 is SGHAT and CDR2 FQNNGV. This chain's CDR3 is CASSLLSGGSQYF. Written as DNA, the CDR3 is TGTGCCAGCAGCTTACTGTCAGGGGGTAGTCAGTACTTC.

This chain connects TRBV19 to TRBJ2-2; 9 nucleotides align to TRBD2. The V gene end was trimmed by 8 bases and the J gene end by 3 bases; junction bases not matched to a gene: 7. Germline V gene data show CDR1 as LNHDA and CDR2 as SQIVND (reference sequence). The CDR3 is made up of 15 amino acids. The CDR3 sequence is CASSPRLADTGELFF. DNA for the CDR3: TGTGCCAGTTCCCCTCGACTAGCGGACACCGGGGAGCTGTTTTTT. The full variable domain, its missing parts supplied by reference TRBV19 and TRBJ2-2, is DGGITQSPKYLFRKEGQNVTLSCEQNLNHDAMYWYRQDPGQGLRLIYYSQIVNDFQKGDIAEGYSVSREKKESFPLTVTSAQKNPTAFYLCASSPRLADTGELFFGEGSRLTVL.

The chain links TRBV27 to TRBJ1-1; 10 nucleotides match TRBD1. Germline-derived CDR1 and CDR2 are MNHEY and SMNVEV (reference sequence). Losses at the gene ends were 4 bases for V and 4 bases for J; bases not matched to a gene: 6. CDR3 length: 15 residues. CDR3 bases: TGTGCCAGCAGTTGGACAGGGGGTACGGGCACTGAAGCTTTCTTT. This encodes CASSWTGGTGTEAFF.

This chain uses TRBV6-6 with TRBJ1-2, with D uncertain. The germline V gene encodes CDR1 MNHNY and CDR2 SVGAGI (reference sequence). Trimming left V 2 bases short and J 6 bases short, with 10 bases between. This CDR3 is built from 13 residues. The CDR3 sequence: CASSYRGYDGYTF. The CDR3 region has the DNA TGTGCCAGCAGTTACAGAGGGTATGATGGCTACACCTTC.

The V gene is TRBV11-2, the J gene TRBJ1-1; a possible D gene is TRBD1 (6 bases). The CDR3 is made up of 13 amino acids. Germline V CDR1 and CDR2: SGHAT, FQNNGV. The ends were cut back, 2 bases at V and 6 bases at J, with 10 bases in the middle. CDR3 residues: CASSLKRTAEAFF. DNA of the CDR3: TGTGCCAGCAGCTTAAAGCGGACAGCTGAAGCTTTCTTT. Using reference TRBV11-2 and TRBJ1-1 for the parts outside the CDR3, the full variable domain is EAGVAQSPRYKIIEKRQSVAFWCNPISGHATLYWYQQILGQGPKLLIQFQNNGVVDDSQLPKDRFSAERLKGVDSTLKIQPAKLEDSAVYLCASSLKRTAEAFFGQGTRLTVV.

The chain has TRBV19 and TRBJ2-6; a weak D match, TRBD1 (6 bases). CDR1 is LNHDA and CDR2 is SQIVND in the germline V gene (reference sequence). The CDR3 is made up of 13 amino acids. V was cut by 11 bases and J by 0 bases, with 8 bases left in between. The CDR3 sequence is CAVGASGANVLTF. Written as DNA, the CDR3 is TGTGCCGTGGGGGCCTCTGGGGCCAACGTCCTGACTTTC. The full variable domain, in which reference TRBV19 and TRBJ2-6 provide the parts outside the CDR3, is DGGITQSPKYLFRKEGQNVTLSCEQNLNHDAMYWYRQDPGQGLRLIYYSQIVNDFQKGDIAEGYSVSREKKESFPLTVTSAQKNPTAFYLCAVGASGANVLTFGAGSRLTVL.

The chain employs TRBV3-1 (or the pseudogene TRBV3-2) and TRBJ2-5, with TRBD2 matching 8 bases. The CDR3 contains 17 residues. V was clipped by 0 bases and J by 7 bases; unmatched bases: 13. Germline V gene lookup returns CDR1 LGHDT and CDR2 YNNKEL (reference sequence). The chain's CDR3 is CASSQDREGPKRGTQYF. The CDR3 nucleotides read TGTGCCAGCAGCCAAGATCGGGAGGGACCTAAAAGAGGGACCCAGTACTTC.

The count of this clone is one. The genes are TRBV30 and TRBJ1-5, with a weak D call TRBD1 (5 bases). V dropped 2 bases and J dropped 5 bases, with 10 bases sitting between them. The CDR3 extends over 13 amino acids. CDR1 and CDR2 from the germline V gene are GTSNPN and SVGIG (reference sequence). This chain's CDR3 is CAWSRGEDQPQHF. In DNA form, the CDR3 reads TGTGCCTGGAGTCGGGGGGAAGATCAGCCCCAGCATTTT.

This chain joins TRBV2 and TRBJ2-5, with a weak D call TRBD2 (5 bases). V gave up 0 bases and J gave up 4 bases, with 12 bases separating them. This CDR3 comprises 15 residues. Germline V CDR1 and CDR2: SNHLY, FYNNEI. This chain's CDR3 is CASSEAHGVGETQYF. The CDR3 DNA reads as TGTGCCAGCAGTGAAGCGCACGGGGTGGGAGAGACCCAGTACTTC.

The chain links TRBV5-3 to TRBJ2-7; 7 bases fit TRBD1. TRBV5-3 is classed as an ORF, of uncertain function. This CDR3 has 11 amino acids. Germline trimming cut 4 bases from V and 6 bases from J; bases unmatched to any gene: 1. CDR3 loop: CARSRDSEQYF. The CDR3 DNA is TGTGCCAGAAGCCGGGACAGCGAGCAGTACTTC.

The chain links TRBV28 to TRBJ1-2, with D possibly being TRBD1 (6 bases). Germline CDR1 reads MDHEN; CDR2 reads SYDVKM. The CDR3 sequence is 14 residues long. V lost 7 bases to trimming and J lost 4 bases, with 16 bases between them. Here the CDR3 DNA reads TGTGCCAGCACCCCAGGGGTTCAAACCTATGGCTACACCTTC. Protein product: CASTPGVQTYGYTF.

The rearrangement links TRBV27 to TRBJ1-6; 9 nucleotides agree with TRBD1. Germline assignment: CDR1 MNHEY and CDR2 SMNVEV (reference sequence). The CDR3 loop spans 15 amino acids. V trimming: 5 bases; J trimming: 8 bases; junction bases outside the gene matches: 7. CDR3 nucleotide sequence: TGTGCCAGCAGTCCCCAGGACAGGGGCGATTCACCCCTCCACTTT. Its translation: CASSPQDRGDSPLHF.

This rearrangement joins TRBV7-3 to TRBJ2-5, with 13 bases that match TRBD2. Per germline, CDR1 SGHTA and CDR2 FQGTGA. This CDR3 comprises 19 residues. The junction had 12 bases not matched to a gene; V was cut back by 0 bases and J by 5 bases. Here the CDR3 DNA reads TGTGCCAGCAGCTTAACTCCCCCGGGACTAGCGGGGAAAGGGGAGACCCAGTACTTC. Translating gives CASSLTPPGLAGKGETQYF.

The chain's CDR3 is CASSQVETVLVGYTF. Here the CDR3 DNA reads TGTGCCAGCAGCCAAGTGGAGACAGTACTCGTAGGCTACACCTTC. The chain recombines TRBV4-2 with TRBJ1-2; TRBD1 might be the D (5 bases). Trimming pared 1 base from V and 8 bases from J, leaving 17 bases between. CDR1 and CDR2 from the germline V gene are LGHNA and YNFKEQ. CDR3 length: 15 residues.

The chain has TRBV19 and TRBJ1-6; D gene ambiguous. The CDR3 spans 13 residues. The V end lost 7 bases, the J end lost 4 bases, and 8 bases lay between the germline ends. Germline values: CDR1 LNHDA, CDR2 SQIVND (reference sequence). This CDR3 is CASTGGYNSPLHF. DNA of the CDR3: TGTGCCAGTACCGGCGGGTATAATTCACCCCTCCACTTT.

The chain is built from TRBV9 and TRBJ2-3, with a weak D call TRBD2 (6 bases). Trimming removed 0 bases at V and 5 bases at J, with 10 bases between. The CDR3 has 14 amino acids. Germline CDR1 and CDR2: SGDLS and YYNGEE. CDR3 DNA sequence: TGTGCCAGCAGCGTAGTGACGGGAGAAGATACGCAGTATTTT. This translates into CASSVVTGEDTQYF.

The V and J genes are TRBV24-1 and TRBJ2-3; the D gene is possibly TRBD2 (5 bases). The V and J ends lost 11 bases and 0 bases respectively, with 11 bases between them. Germline V gene sequence: CDR1 KGHDR, CDR2 SFDVKD. The CDR3 sequence is 13 residues long. The chain's CDR3 is CAISGGSTDTQYF. DNA of the CDR3: TGTGCCATCAGCGGCGGGAGCACAGATACGCAGTATTTT.

This CDR3 reads CASSLGPAGADTQYF. CDR3 DNA sequence: TGCGCCAGCAGCTTGGGGCCCGCGGGAGCAGATACGCAGTATTTT. The chain recombines TRBV5-1 with TRBJ2-3, with 7 positions matching TRBD2. This CDR3 spans 15 amino acids. J gave up 4 bases and V 0 bases, and 5 bases lay outside the gene matches. Per germline, CDR1 SGHRS and CDR2 YFSETQ.

V and J are TRBV9 and TRBJ2-3; 8 bases are shared with TRBD2. Trimming removed 0 bases from V and 2 bases from J; junction bases left unmatched: 5. There are 16 residues in the CDR3. The germline CDR1 and CDR2 sequences are SGDLS and YYNGEE. CDR3 sequence reads: CASSVGNSGATDTQYF. The CDR3, as DNA: TGTGCCAGCAGCGTAGGGAATAGCGGGGCCACAGATACGCAGTATTTT. The variable domain in full, completed from reference TRBV9 and TRBJ2-3, reads DSGVTQTPKHLITATGQRVTLRCSPRSGDLSVYWYQQSLDQGLQFLIQYYNGEERAKGNILERFSAQQFPDLHSELNLSSLELGDSALYFCASSVGNSGATDTQYFGPGTRLTVL.

At least ten counts were recorded for this clone. The gene calls are TRBV4-1 and TRBJ1-1; possible D gene TRBD1, 6 bases. The V gene lost 2 bases and the J gene lost 0 bases, with 13 bases spanning the gap. This CDR3 has 16 residues. Germline V gives CDR1 MGHRA, CDR2 YSYEKL. CDR3 coding DNA: TGCGCCAGCAGCCAAAGAGGGGGTAGCCTGAACACTGAAGCTTTCTTT. Encoded protein: CASSQRGGSLNTEAFF.

The chain couples TRBV9 to TRBJ1-3; no definite D call. This CDR3 has 13 amino acids. The ends were cut back, 6 bases at V and 2 bases at J, with 9 bases in the middle. In germline, CDR1 is SGDLS, CDR2 YYNGEE. This CDR3 reads CASTGGAGNTIYF. The CDR3 coding sequence is TGTGCCAGCACAGGCGGGGCTGGAAACACCATATATTTT.

V gene TRBV6-1 combines with J gene TRBJ2-1, with TRBD1 identical over 8 bases. The CDR3 is 16 residues long. Germline loops: CDR1 MNHNS, CDR2 SASEGT. V lost 4 bases to trimming and J lost 2 bases; unmatched junction nucleotides: 7. The CDR3 is CASSGKQGGPYNEQFF. CDR3 sequence (DNA): TGTGCCAGCAGTGGCAAACAGGGGGGCCCCTACAATGAGCAGTTCTTC.